One sample yielded the 29 T cell receptor beta chains listed below, sequenced in a study of regulatory T cells in long-lasting Graves disease (dated by TCRdb to about 2021). Explained via the paper, the time point label denotes: newly diagnosed GD, antithyroid drugs for less than 3 months. For both TCR sequencing and RNA sequencing, RNA was extracted from PBMCs in TRIzol. The library was produced with multiplex PCR. Sequencer: Illumina HiSeq 4000. To build TCR beta libraries, CDR3 regions were amplified by Arm-PCR using iRepertoire HTBI primers. The public reads were quality trimmed at Q25 with fastp and then assembled into clones with MiXCR by TCRdb, keeping productive beta chains. One record per CDR3 amino acid sequence lists the most common genes and DNA. The sample includes some 460,000 distinct CDR3 sequences, with 15% to 20% observed a single time. The ten largest clones add up to 12% of the sample.

This sample was shared with a second study, whose subject was T cells in Graves' hyperthyroidism and ophthalmopathy.

The material was peripheral blood mononuclear cells (PBMCs), obtained at new diagnosis, from a patient treated with antithyroid drugs. These TCRs come from a man aged 40-49 years with Graves disease. Donor details come from another sample of the same person, matched by shared clones.

This clonotype was counted many times. This sequence joins TRBV12-3 or TRBV12-4 and TRBJ2-1; D may be TRBD1 (6 bases). CDR3 length equals 18 residues. V was pared by 3 bases and J by 4 bases, with 22 bases between. CDR3 nucleotides: TGTGCCAGCAGTTTTACACCTCCGGGACATAAGGAATACAATGAGCAGTTCTTC. The encoded protein is CASSFTPPGHKEYNEQFF.

This clonotype was found many times. This sequence joins TRBV24-1 and TRBJ2-5; D may be TRBD2 (5 bases). CDR3 length equals 18 residues. V was shortened by 3 bases and J by 0 bases, with 19 bases between the two germline ends. CDR1 and CDR2 from the germline V gene are KGHDR and SFDVKD. DNA of the CDR3: TGTGCCACCAGTGATAACAAAGGCGGGCATCCGTACCAAGAGACCCAGTACTTC. Translation: CATSDNKGGHPYQETQYF.

This clonotype was found many times. This sequence joins TRBV28 and TRBJ1-1; D is undetermined. The CDR3 extends over 15 amino acids. Germline V gene data show CDR1 as MDHEN and CDR2 as SYDVKM. Deletions cut 6 bases from V and 1 base from J, with 15 bases between. CDR3 residues: CASRGMGKQNTEAFF. The CDR3 DNA reads as TGTGCCAGCAGGGGGATGGGGAAACAGAACACTGAAGCTTTCTTT.

This clonotype has at least ten counts. V gene TRBV7-6 combines with J gene TRBJ1-4; 8 nucleotides agree with TRBD1. From germline, CDR1 is SGHVS and CDR2 FNYEAQ. The CDR3 totals 14 residues. The V segment lost 2 bases and the J segment 11 bases; nucleotides outside the gene matches: 7. The CDR3 DNA reads as TGTGCCAGCAGCTTATCCTCCGGACAGGGCAAACTGTTTTTT. Protein product: CASSLSSGQGKLFF.

This chain joins TRBV24-1 and TRBJ2-1; TRBD1 is a possible D gene (5 bases). This CDR3 is built from 14 residues. V was trimmed by 6 bases and J by 4 bases, leaving 12 bases between them. Germline CDR1 and CDR2: KGHDR and SFDVKD. The CDR3, as DNA: TGTGCCACCAGTCGTCAGGGAAGTTACAATGAGCAGTTCTTC. The encoded protein is CATSRQGSYNEQFF.

This clonotype was counted many times. The gene calls are TRBV19 and TRBJ1-1; D not resolved. V gave up 3 bases and J gave up 6 bases, with 8 bases separating them. Germline assignment: CDR1 LNHDA and CDR2 SQIVND (reference sequence). The CDR3 extends over 12 amino acids. CDR3 in DNA: TGTGCCAGTAGTATCGGGGTCGCTGAAGCTTTCTTT. It specifies CASSIGVAEAFF.

This clonotype was found many times. CDR3 DNA: TGTGCCAGCAGCCGGACAGGGATGACCTACGAGCAGTACTTC. Its translation is CASSRTGMTYEQYF. This chain uses TRBV11-2 with TRBJ2-7, with 8 bases identical to TRBD1. Germline trimming cut 5 bases from V and 2 bases from J; bases unmatched to any gene: 5. This CDR3 spans 14 amino acids. Per germline, CDR1 SGHAT and CDR2 FQNNGV.

On this clonotype itself: Just one base apart from a much larger clone, this may be a read error. The chain joins TRBV6-5 to TRBJ1-5, with a weak D call TRBD1 (5 bases). The CDR3 extends over 15 amino acids. Germline lookup yields CDR1 MNHEY and CDR2 SVGAGI. CDR3 bases: TGTGCCAGCAGTTACTCCAGGGATAGCAATCAGCCCCAGAATTTT. This codes for CASSYSRDSNQPQNF.

Ten or more counts support this clonotype. The genes are TRBV11-2 and TRBJ2-5; 7 positions agree with TRBD2. The CDR3 contains 14 residues. Germline V gene sequence: CDR1 SGHAT, CDR2 FQNNGV. With 4 bases clipped from V and 4 bases from J, the junction kept 6 bases outside the gene matches. The CDR3 region has the DNA TGTGCCAGCAGCTCCCTAGTAGCGGGAGAGACCCAGTACTTC. Protein sequence: CASSSLVAGETQYF.

This clonotype was found many times. The rearrangement uses TRBV11-2 and TRBJ1-2, with 8 bases that match TRBD1. The CDR3 consists of 14 residues. Looked up from germline, CDR1 is SGHAT and CDR2 is FQNNGV. Trimming cost V 3 bases and J 8 bases; bases outside gene matches: 8. For the CDR3, the DNA is TGTGCCAGCAGCTTCGGGACAGGAATGGAAGGCTACACCTTC. This codes for CASSFGTGMEGYTF.

A remark on this clonotype: A much bigger clone sits one base away, suggesting this may be a read error. This rearrangement joins TRBV18 to TRBJ2-3, with unresolved D. The DNA matches TRBJ1-1 better at its end, which makes the J call doubtful. Germline CDR1 is KGHSH and CDR2 is LQKENI. The CDR3 runs to 12 residues. The CDR3, as DNA: TGTGCCAGCTCACCATCGTCCGCTGGAGCTTTCTTT. Translation gives CASSPSSAGAFF.

In its sample, this clonotype was seen many times. This chain connects TRBV5-1 to TRBJ2-3, with 9 bases that match TRBD1. V was clipped by 2 bases and J by 2 bases; unmatched bases: 0. Looked up from germline, CDR1 is SGHRS and CDR2 is YFSETQ. This CDR3 is 14 amino acids long. CDR3 loop: CASSLQGATDTQYF. DNA of the CDR3: TGCGCCAGCAGCTTACAGGGGGCCACAGATACGCAGTATTTT.

To note about this clonotype: Given a much more abundant clone one base away, this may be a read error. The genes are TRBV7-3 and TRBJ2-5; D uncertain. Germline lookup yields CDR1 SGHTA and CDR2 FQGTGA. This CDR3 region has 13 residues. V lost 5 bases and J 1 base, leaving 8 bases between the germline ends. The CDR3: CASSEALQETQYF. Here the CDR3 DNA reads TGTGCCAGCAGCGAGGCCCTCCAAGAGACCCAGTACTTC. Using reference TRBV7-3 and TRBJ2-5 for the parts outside the CDR3, the full variable domain is GAGVSQTPSNKVTEKGKYVELRCDPISGHTALYWYRQSLGQGPEFLIYFQGTGAADDSGLPNDRFFAVRPEGSVSTLKIQRTERGDSAVYLCASSEALQETQYFGPGTRLLVL.

The table lists this clonotype with many counts. This chain connects TRBV5-5 to TRBJ2-1, with 13 bases that match TRBD2. The V gene's germline CDR1 is SGHKS and CDR2 YYEKEE (reference sequence). The CDR3 contains 17 residues. Trimming cost V 4 bases and J 0 bases; bases outside gene matches: 4. In nucleotides, the CDR3 is TGTGCCAGCAGCCGGGGACTAGCGGGAAGCTCCTACAATGAGCAGTTCTTC. This codes for CASSRGLAGSSYNEQFF.

Turning to this clonotype: This may stem from a read error, because a much larger clone lies one nucleotide away. The V and J genes are TRBV28 and TRBJ2-1; a weak D match, TRBD1 (6 bases). There are 16 residues in the CDR3. Germline lookup yields CDR1 MDHEN and CDR2 SYDVKM. Here the CDR3 reads CASILRGHRAYNEQLF. The DNA of the CDR3 is TGTGCCAGCATCCTAAGGGGACACCGAGCCTACAATGAGCAGCTCTTC.

This clonotype was picked up many times. The rearrangement links TRBV28 to TRBJ1-2, with D unclear. Germline V gives CDR1 MDHEN, CDR2 SYDVKM. This CDR3 has 13 amino acids. V lost 2 bases and J 8 bases, leaving 12 bases between the germline ends. CDR3 DNA: TGTGCCAGCAGTTTAGAAGGGCTTCGCGGCTACACCTTC. Its protein is CASSLEGLRGYTF.

This clonotype was seen at least ten times. This chain joins TRBV11-2 and TRBJ2-7; 9 bases match TRBD2. Trimming removed 6 bases from V and 5 bases from J; junction bases left unmatched: 5. The germline V gene encodes CDR1 SGHAT and CDR2 FQNNGV. The CDR3 has 13 residues. The CDR3 DNA reads TGTGCCAGCAGTTTTAGCGGGAGTAACGAGCAGTACTTC. Its translation is CASSFSGSNEQYF.

This clonotype was observed many times. The gene calls are TRBV2 and TRBJ1-2; D gene uncertain. CDR1 is SNHLY and CDR2 is FYNNEI in the germline V gene. The CDR3 is 11 residues long. V was pared by 4 bases and J by 7 bases, with 7 bases between. For the CDR3, the DNA is TGTGCCAGCAGTGTTCGGGTTGGCTACACCTTC. This gives the protein CASSVRVGYTF.

Comment on this clonotype: This sequence may be a read error, since a much larger clone differs from it by one base. The chain uses TRBV28 and TRBJ1-1; tentatively, D is TRBD1 (5 bases). Germline CDR1 is MDHEN and CDR2 is SYDVKM. The CDR3 has 13 residues. CDR3 amino acids: CASSLREGTEASF. The CDR3 DNA follows: TGTGCCAGCAGTCTCAGGGAAGGGACTGAAGCTTCCTTT.

At least ten counts were recorded for this clonotype. The J gene is TRBJ1-5, the V gene TRBV28; unclear D gene. This CDR3 has 16 residues. Germline CDR1 and CDR2: MDHEN and SYDVKM. V shed 5 bases and J shed 4 bases, with 18 bases lying between them. The chain's CDR3 is CASSTRGGRTNQPQHF. The CDR3 bases are TGTGCCAGCAGTACACGGGGAGGCAGGACGAATCAGCCCCAGCATTTT. The whole variable domain, remainder taken from reference TRBV28 and TRBJ1-5, is DVKVTQSSRYLVKRTGEKVFLECVQDMDHENMFWYRQDPGLGLRLIYFSYDVKMKEKGDIPEGYSVSREKKERFSLILESASTNQTSMYLCASSTRGGRTNQPQHFGDGTRLSIL.

This clonotype was detected many times. V and J are TRBV20-1 and TRBJ2-7, with D possibly matching TRBD2 (5 bases). The germline V gene has CDR1 DFQATT and CDR2 SNEGSKA (reference sequence). Trimming shortened V by 6 bases and J by 6 bases, and 15 bases separated the two germline ends. The CDR3 extends over 12 amino acids. CDR3 residues: CSAPGLASEQYF. In DNA form, the CDR3 reads TGCAGTGCCCCGGGCCTAGCTAGCGAGCAGTACTTC.

This clonotype was recorded at least ten times. This chain joins TRBV7-9 and TRBJ2-3, with D perhaps TRBD2 (6 bases). Trimming removed 10 bases from V and 9 bases from J, with 17 bases in between. The CDR3 has 12 amino acids. Germline lookup yields CDR1 SEHNR and CDR2 FQNEAQ (reference sequence). Here the CDR3 DNA reads TGTGCCACTTCTGGACGGCGGGAAACGCAGTATTTT. Translated: CATSGRRETQYF.

Concerning this clonotype itself: A much larger clone is a single base away; this may be a read error. The CDR3 loop reads CATWTAYGQYF. The CDR3 DNA reads TGTGCCACCTGGACAGCCTACGGGCAGTACTTC. This rearrangement joins TRBV27 to TRBJ2-7, with D possibly being TRBD1 (6 bases). The CDR3 has 11 amino acids. Germline V gene sequence: CDR1 MNHEY, CDR2 SMNVEV (reference sequence).

Ten or more counts support this clonotype. This rearrangement joins TRBV6-1 to TRBJ2-2; 9 nucleotides match TRBD1. Germline lookup yields CDR1 MNHNS and CDR2 SASEGT. V was pared by 7 bases and J by 1 base, with 1 base of the junction left unmatched. The CDR3 runs 14 residues. Here the CDR3 reads CASMGQGNTGELFF. The CDR3 coding sequence is TGTGCCAGCATGGGACAGGGGAACACCGGGGAGCTGTTTTTT.

This chain connects TRBV2 to TRBJ1-2, with D perhaps matching TRBD1 (5 bases). The CDR3 contains 11 residues. The germline gives CDR1 SNHLY, CDR2 FYNNEI. Trimming removed 9 bases from V and 6 bases from J, with 11 bases in between. The CDR3 coding sequence is TGTGCCAGTTGGGCGGGGGATGGCTACACCTTC. It codes for CASWAGDGYTF.

This clonotype was seen ten or more times. The chain recombines TRBV18 with TRBJ2-7, with TRBD2 matching 14 bases. The CDR3 extends over 16 amino acids. The V gene's germline CDR1 is KGHSH and CDR2 LQKENI. Trimming removed 4 bases from V and 4 bases from J; junction bases left unmatched: 6. The CDR3 loop reads CASSLPGTSGRYEQYF. For the CDR3, the DNA is TGTGCCAGCTCACTACCCGGGACTAGCGGGAGATACGAGCAGTACTTC.

This clonotype was found many times. V is TRBV12-3 or TRBV12-4 and J is TRBJ2-2; maybe TRBD1 (5 bases). Deletions cut 3 bases from V and 4 bases from J, with 18 bases between. This CDR3 is built from 17 residues. DNA for the CDR3: TGTGCCAGCAGTTTCTCCCTGTCCCACCAGGGCACCGGGGAGCTGTTTTTT. Amino acid sequence: CASSFSLSHQGTGELFF.

In this sample, this clonotype turned up a few times. The DNA of the CDR3 is TGTGCCAGCAGTTTAGTGGGGGTTGGCTCGACCCAGTACTTC. Translation: CASSLVGVGSTQYF. The chain uses TRBV12-3 or TRBV12-4 and TRBJ2-5; either TRBD1 or TRBD2 may supply D (5 bases each). V was pared by 1 base and J by 7 bases, with 13 bases between. The CDR3 is 14 amino acids.

J is TRBJ2-3 and V is TRBV29-1; possibly TRBD2 for D (6 bases). The CDR3 spans 13 residues. Looked up from germline, CDR1 is SQVTM and CDR2 is ANQGSEA. V was cut by 4 bases and J by 4 bases, with 12 bases left in between. The CDR3 nucleotides are TGCAGCGTTGCCCGGGAGACCCCAGATACGCAGTATTTT. Translated: CSVARETPDTQYF.